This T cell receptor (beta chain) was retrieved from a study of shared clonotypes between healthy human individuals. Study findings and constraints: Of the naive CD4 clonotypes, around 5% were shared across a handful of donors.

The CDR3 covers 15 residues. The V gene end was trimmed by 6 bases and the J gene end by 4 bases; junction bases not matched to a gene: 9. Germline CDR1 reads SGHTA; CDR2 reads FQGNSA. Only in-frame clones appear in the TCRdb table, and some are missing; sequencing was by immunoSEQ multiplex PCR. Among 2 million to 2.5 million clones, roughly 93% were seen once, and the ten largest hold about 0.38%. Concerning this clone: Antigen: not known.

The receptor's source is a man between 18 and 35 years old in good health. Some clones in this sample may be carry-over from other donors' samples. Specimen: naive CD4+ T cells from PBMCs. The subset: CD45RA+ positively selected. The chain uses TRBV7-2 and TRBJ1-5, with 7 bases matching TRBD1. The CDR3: CASSLRTGINQPQHF. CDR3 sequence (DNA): TGTGCCAGCAGTCTCCGGACAGGCATTAATCAGCCCCAGCATTTT.